This T cell receptor beta chain was sequenced during a study of CD8+CD57+ T cells in acquired aplastic anemia. Study at large: Mean yield of DNA from sorted CD4+ and CD8+ cells was 3 to 3.5 ug. Study-wide results and caveats: No significant patient-versus-control difference appeared in CD8+ Simpson's diversity. Over 25 CD8+ CDR3 sequences occurred in both the patients and the controls.

The length of the CDR3 is 13 residues. J gave up 7 bases and V 2 bases, and 2 bases lay outside the gene matches. Germline V CDR1 and CDR2: ENHRY, SYGVKD. Comments on this clonotype: What it binds is unknown.

Patients picked for sequencing had shown CD8+CD57+ cell expansion detected by flow cytometry. Everyone among the patients had severe acquired aplastic anemia. According to the study, genomic DNA was the template for TCR beta VDJ and CDR3 profiling. TCRdb re-called the reads with MiXCR, one entry per CDR3 protein. The sample lists 150,000 to 160,000 distinct CDR3 sequences, about 54% occurring once. This TCR was sampled from a human donor with aplastic anemia. V usage is TRBV10-3 and J usage is TRBJ2-1, with 7 bases lining up with TRBD1. Sequences were obtained from sorted CD4+, CD8+, or CD8+CD57+ T cells (not recorded which) from PBMCs. CDR3 sequence: CAISEAGGNEQFF. In DNA, the CDR3 is TGTGCCATCAGTGAGGCAGGGGGAAATGAGCAGTTCTTC.